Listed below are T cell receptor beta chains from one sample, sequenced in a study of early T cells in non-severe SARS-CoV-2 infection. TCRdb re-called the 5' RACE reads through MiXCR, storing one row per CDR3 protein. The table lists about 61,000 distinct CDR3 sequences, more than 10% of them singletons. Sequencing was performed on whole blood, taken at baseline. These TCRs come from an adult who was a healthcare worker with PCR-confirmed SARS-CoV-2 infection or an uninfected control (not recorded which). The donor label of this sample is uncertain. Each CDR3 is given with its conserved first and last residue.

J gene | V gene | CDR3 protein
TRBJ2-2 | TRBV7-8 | CASSRQGPLFGELFF
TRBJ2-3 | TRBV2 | CATTGQGRQYF
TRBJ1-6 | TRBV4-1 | CASSQQDRDNSPLHF
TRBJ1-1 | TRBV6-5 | CASSRTATGIALNTEAFF
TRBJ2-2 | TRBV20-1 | CSASYRGHPTGELFF
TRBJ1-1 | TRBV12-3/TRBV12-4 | CASRRNTEAFF
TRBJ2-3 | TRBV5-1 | CASTPGTNTDTQYF
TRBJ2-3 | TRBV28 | CASRGSAGDTDTQYF
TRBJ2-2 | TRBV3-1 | CASSLVTSGKNTGELFF
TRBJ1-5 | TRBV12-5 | CASRGHLNQPQHF
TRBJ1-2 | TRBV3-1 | CASSQPSQGVYGYTF
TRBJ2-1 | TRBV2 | CASRGGLAPTKQFF
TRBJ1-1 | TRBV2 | CASRRSMNTEAFF
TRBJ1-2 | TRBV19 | CASSIDLSTGFAGYTF
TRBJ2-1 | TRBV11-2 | CASSLEGQGLEQFF
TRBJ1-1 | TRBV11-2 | CASSLGRPREAFF
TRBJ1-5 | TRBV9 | CASSRTGNGNQPQHF
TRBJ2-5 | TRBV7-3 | CASSLSPAGAGETQYF
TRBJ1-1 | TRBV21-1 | CASSKGQDQKAEAFF
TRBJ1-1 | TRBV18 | CASSPGATNTEAFF
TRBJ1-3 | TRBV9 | CASSVGSDYLGNTIYF
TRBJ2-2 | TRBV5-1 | CASSLGDLTHNTGELFF
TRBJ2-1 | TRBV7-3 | CASGRTGHNEQFF
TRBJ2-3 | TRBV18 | CASSPNTGPTDTQYF
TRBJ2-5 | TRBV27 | CASPGTGVQETQYF
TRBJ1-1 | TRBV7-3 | CASTLGEGPLNTEAFF